Reported below is one T cell receptor (beta chain). The antigen remains unidentified. This CDR3 spans 16 amino acids. The V end was cut by 2 bases, the J end by 0 bases, with 11 bases between. The germline CDR1 and CDR2 sequences are PRHDT and FYEKMQ (reference sequence). This sample was included in a study of T cells in localized non-small cell lung cancer. Some clones are missing from TCRdb's copy, which holds only in-frame ones; the method was immunoSEQ multiplex PCR. The table shows about 25,000 clones, with approximately 86% occurring only once. Findings and caveats of the study: Longer overall survival accompanied higher blood T cell density.

The sample was peripheral blood, taken before any cancer treatment. The origin of this receptor is a male donor older than 55 with stage II squamous cell lung carcinoma. The chain joins TRBV13 to TRBJ2-1, with D unclear. CDR3 loop: CASSLNGASSYNEQFF. The DNA of the CDR3 is TGTGCCAGCAGCTTAAATGGCGCCAGCTCCTACAATGAGCAGTTCTTC.